The clone carrying this T cell receptor beta chain was recorded many times. The target antigen is unknown. Time point meaning: pre-sensitization, week 0. The treatment is: therapeutic diphenylcyclopropenone sensitization with weekly scalp DPC. TCRdb reanalysed the RACE reads using MiXCR and keeps one entry per CDR3 protein. Here the sample spans around 100,000 distinct CDR3 sequences, roughly a tenth being singletons. This specimen comes from a study of human T cells and chemical hapten exposure. Study overall: Weekly diphenylcyclopropenone doses were given to patients' scalps across the roughly 25-week study.

The CDR3 consists of 15 residues. Germline V lookup: CDR1 SGHTA, CDR2 FQGTGA. Trimming pared 5 bases from V and 5 bases from J, leaving 16 bases between. Overall study findings and caveats: Expanded TCRs grouped into significantly more large CDR3 similarity clusters than controls produced. PT1 expanded TCR numbers tracked positively with patch test score.

The origin of this receptor is a woman in her fifties or sixties with alopecia areata. Some clones in this sample may be carry-over from other donors' samples. The specimen comprised whole blood, sampled in connection with sensitization to the hapten diphenylcyclopropenone (DPC). V and J are TRBV7-3 and TRBJ2-1; D is unclear. The CDR3 DNA reads as TGTGCCAGCAGCCCGCTTGGGCGGAATAACAATGAGCAGTTCTTC. Amino acid sequence: CASSPLGRNNNEQFF.